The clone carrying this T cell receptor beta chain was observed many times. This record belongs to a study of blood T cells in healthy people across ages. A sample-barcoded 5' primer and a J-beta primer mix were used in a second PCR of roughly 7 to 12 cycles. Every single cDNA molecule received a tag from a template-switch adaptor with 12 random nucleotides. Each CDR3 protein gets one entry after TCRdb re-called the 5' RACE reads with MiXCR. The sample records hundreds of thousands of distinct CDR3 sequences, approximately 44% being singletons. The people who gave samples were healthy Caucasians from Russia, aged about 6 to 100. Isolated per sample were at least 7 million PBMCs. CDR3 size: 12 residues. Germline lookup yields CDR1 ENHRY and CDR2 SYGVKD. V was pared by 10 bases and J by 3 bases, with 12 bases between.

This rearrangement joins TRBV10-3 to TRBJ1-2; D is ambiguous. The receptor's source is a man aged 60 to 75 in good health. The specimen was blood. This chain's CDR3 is CATQVGDYGYTF. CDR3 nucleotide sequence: TGTGCCACCCAAGTGGGTGACTATGGCTACACCTTC.